The 25 T cell receptor beta chains in this list originate from one sample, sequenced in a study of blood T cell repertoires in COVID-19. Using immunoSEQ multiplex PCR, the repertoire was profiled, and TCRdb retains in-frame clones only, with some absent. Of some 110,000 clones listed, roughly nine tenths were seen once; the top ten hold approximately 7.2%. Sample: peripheral blood. The source of these receptors is a man between 65 and 85 years old who had recovered from COVID-19.

V is TRBV12-3 or TRBV12-4 and J is TRBJ1-1; tentative D call: TRBD1 (6 bases). This CDR3 has 13 residues. V gave up 5 bases and J gave up 10 bases, with 17 bases separating them. The CDR3 is CASSTEIQGRAFF. The CDR3, as DNA: TGTGCCAGCAGTACCGAGATACAGGGCCGAGCTTTCTTT.

The gene calls are TRBV4-2 and TRBJ2-5; 8 bases fit TRBD1. The CDR3 spans 17 residues. Germline V lookup: CDR1 LGHNA, CDR2 YNFKEQ. J lost 4 bases, V lost 0 bases, and 10 bases had no gene match. The DNA for the CDR3 is TGTGCCAGCAGCCAAGAGCCAAGCAGGGGGCTTGCAGAGACCCAGTACTTC. Translating gives CASSQEPSRGLAETQYF.

This chain uses TRBV6-5 with TRBJ2-4, with 8 bases aligning to TRBD1. This CDR3 is 14 amino acids long. The trim removed 6 bases at V and 11 bases at J, leaving 12 bases unmatched. Germline CDR1 reads MNHEY; CDR2 reads SVGAGI. The CDR3 DNA is TGTGCCAGCAGCCCCCCTGGACAGGGCCGCCTTCAGTACTTC. Translating gives CASSPPGQGRLQYF.

This chain connects TRBV27 to TRBJ2-5; 10 bases align to TRBD2. Germline V gene sequence: CDR1 MNHEY, CDR2 SMNVEV (reference sequence). Losses at the gene ends were 3 bases for V and 7 bases for J; bases not matched to a gene: 8. This CDR3 region has 15 residues. CDR3 sequence (DNA): TGTGCCAGCAGTTTTGCTAGCGGGAGACCGGGGACCCAGTACTTC. It specifies CASSFASGRPGTQYF.

The CDR3 sequence: CASSVRLAGSKETQYF. CDR3 in DNA: TGTGCCAGCAGCGTACGACTAGCGGGGTCAAAAGAGACCCAGTACTTC. This chain connects TRBV12-1 to TRBJ2-5; TRBD2 is taken as the D call from the table, unchecked against the DNA. TRBV12-1 is noted as a pseudogene. The CDR3 extends over 16 amino acids.

V usage is TRBV5-1 and J usage is TRBJ2-7; 10 bases are shared with TRBD2. This CDR3 is 16 amino acids long. CDR1 and CDR2 from the germline V gene are SGHRS and YFSETQ. J was trimmed by 0 bases and V by 3 bases; bases with no gene match: 6. The CDR3 sequence is CASSWGTSESSYEQYF. DNA for the CDR3: TGCGCCAGCAGCTGGGGGACTAGCGAGAGCTCCTACGAGCAGTACTTC.

This clone was detected only a few times. The genes are TRBV7-3 and TRBJ2-2; 8 positions agree with TRBD2. The V segment lost 5 bases and the J segment 6 bases; nucleotides outside the gene matches: 5. This CDR3 region has 14 residues. CDR1 and CDR2 (germline): SGHTA, FQGTGA. This CDR3 is CASSPAGGPGELFF. The CDR3, as DNA: TGTGCCAGCAGCCCTGCGGGGGGCCCCGGGGAGCTGTTTTTT. Together with reference TRBV7-3 and TRBJ2-2, the CDR3 gives the full variable domain: GAGVSQTPSNKVTEKGKYVELRCDPISGHTALYWYRQSLGQGPEFLIYFQGTGAADDSGLPNDRFFAVRPEGSVSTLKIQRTERGDSAVYLCASSPAGGPGELFFGEGSRLTVL.

This clone was seen a single time. The rearrangement uses TRBV28 and TRBJ2-4; tentative D call: TRBD2 (6 bases). The CDR3 runs to 14 residues. V gave up 4 bases and J gave up 1 base, with 8 bases separating them. Germline assignment: CDR1 MDHEN and CDR2 SYDVKM. The CDR3 sequence is CASSYRGAKNIQYF. The CDR3 DNA sequence: TGTGCCAGCAGTTATCGGGGGGCCAAAAACATTCAGTACTTC.

This sequence joins TRBV28 and TRBJ2-5, with 8 positions matching TRBD2. The CDR3 sequence is 15 residues long. From germline, CDR1 is MDHEN and CDR2 SYDVKM. With V trimmed by 5 bases and J by 5 bases, 10 bases remained unmatched. CDR3: CASSQVAGNYETQYF. The DNA for the CDR3 is TGTGCCAGCAGTCAGGTAGCGGGGAATTATGAGACCCAGTACTTC.

CDR3 nucleotides: TGCAGCGTTGATCGGGACAGGGGGACTGGGACTGAAGCTTTCTTT. The encoded protein is CSVDRDRGTGTEAFF. The J gene is TRBJ1-1, the V gene TRBV29-1; 11 bases map to TRBD1. V shed 3 bases, J shed 5 bases, and the junction held 8 bases outside the gene matches. Per germline, CDR1 SQVTM and CDR2 ANQGSEA. The CDR3 is 15 residues long.

The chain links TRBV3-1 (or the pseudogene TRBV3-2) to TRBJ2-1; the match to TRBD1 covers 9 bases. This CDR3 is 21 amino acids long. V lost 1 base and J lost 0; bases outside the gene matches: 16. Germline V CDR1 and CDR2: LGHDT, YNNKEL (reference sequence). CDR3 bases: TGTGCCAGCAGCCAAGGGGGGGGGACAGGGCACCCCAAAAGCTCCTACAATGAGCAGTTCTTC. Translated, it gives CASSQGGGTGHPKSSYNEQFF.

A single count supports this clone. J is TRBJ2-7 and V is TRBV28; maybe TRBD1 (6 bases). The germline gives CDR1 MDHEN, CDR2 SYDVKM. V shed 6 bases and J shed 4 bases, with 19 bases lying between them. This CDR3 has 15 amino acids. CDR3 nucleotide sequence: TGTGCCAGCAGCCCGTTGGGCAGGGGAGATTACGAGCAGTACTTC. Residues: CASSPLGRGDYEQYF.

This sequence joins TRBV19 and TRBJ1-3; D possibly corresponds to TRBD1 (6 bases). The CDR3 has 16 amino acids. Trimming cost V 6 bases and J 0 bases, with 15 bases left between them. The germline gives CDR1 LNHDA, CDR2 SQIVND (reference sequence). The CDR3 region has the DNA TGTGCCAGTAGATCCCTAGACAGGATCTCTGGAAACACCATATATTTT. This sequence encodes CASRSLDRISGNTIYF.

The chain combines TRBV7-8 with TRBJ1-2; 7 bases map to TRBD1. Germline CDR1 and CDR2: SGHVS and FQNEAQ. Germline trimming cut 5 bases from V and 8 bases from J; bases unmatched to any gene: 14. CDR3 length equals 15 residues. The CDR3 region has the DNA TGTGCCAGCAGCCCGTTGGGACAGAAAATGGGGGGCTACACCTTC. Translation: CASSPLGQKMGGYTF.

This chain uses TRBV28 with TRBJ1-5, with D maybe TRBD1 (6 bases). Between the trimmed V and J ends, which lost 4 bases and 6 bases, there was a span of 16 bases. The CDR3 runs 15 residues. The germline V gene has CDR1 MDHEN and CDR2 SYDVKM. The CDR3 DNA is TGTGCCAGCAGTTCCCTCGACAGGTCAGTTCAGCCCCAGCATTTT. Its translation: CASSSLDRSVQPQHF. The whole variable domain, filled in from reference TRBV28 and TRBJ1-5, reads DVKVTQSSRYLVKRTGEKVFLECVQDMDHENMFWYRQDPGLGLRLIYFSYDVKMKEKGDIPEGYSVSREKKERFSLILESASTNQTSMYLCASSSLDRSVQPQHFGDGTRLSIL.

V is TRBV9 and J is TRBJ2-7; 8 nucleotides agree with TRBD1. The CDR3 has 15 residues. Unmatched junction bases numbered 6, after V lost 2 bases and J lost 2 bases. Germline CDR1 is SGDLS and CDR2 is YYNGEE. This CDR3 reads CASSVEMGQAYEQYF. The DNA for the CDR3 is TGTGCCAGCAGCGTCGAGATGGGACAGGCCTACGAGCAGTACTTC.

The chain joins TRBV5-1 to TRBJ1-1; 8 bases match TRBD1. V was clipped by 0 bases and J by 5 bases; unmatched bases: 6. Germline V gene lookup returns CDR1 SGHRS and CDR2 YFSETQ. The CDR3 spans 15 residues. Here the CDR3 DNA reads TGCGCCAGCAGCTTGGCTGGACAGGGCTGGACTGAAGCTTTCTTT. Translating gives CASSLAGQGWTEAFF.

The chain employs TRBV28 and TRBJ1-1, with 8 positions matching TRBD1. V shed 9 bases and J 1 base; nucleotides not matched to a gene: 7. The germline CDR1 and CDR2 sequences are MDHEN and SYDVKM. The CDR3 has 14 residues. CDR3 sequence: CARDRGIGNTEAFF. The CDR3 DNA follows: TGTGCCAGAGACAGGGGAATCGGGAACACTGAAGCTTTCTTT.

This chain links TRBV12-3 or TRBV12-4 with TRBJ1-1, with D perhaps matching TRBD1 (6 bases). The germline V and J ends were trimmed by 1 base and 4 bases, with 7 bases remaining between them. The CDR3 runs 13 residues. The CDR3 spells CASSLVGATEAFF. CDR3 nucleotides: TGTGCCAGCAGTTTAGTGGGGGCCACTGAAGCTTTCTTT.

This clone was observed a few times. The gene calls are TRBV5-4 and TRBJ1-2; possibly TRBD1 for D (5 bases). Germline V gives CDR1 SGHNT, CDR2 YYREEE (reference sequence). Between the trimmed V and J ends, which lost 0 bases and 2 bases, there was a span of 11 bases. This CDR3 comprises 15 residues. The chain's CDR3 is CASSLGQGQNYGYTF. The DNA of the CDR3 is TGTGCCAGCAGCTTGGGGCAGGGCCAAAACTATGGCTACACCTTC.

The CDR3, as DNA: TGTGCCTGGAGTGTAGACAGGGCTCAGCCCCAGCATTTT. It encodes CAWSVDRAQPQHF. This chain joins TRBV30 and TRBJ1-5; 7 positions match TRBD1. The J segment lost 6 bases and the V segment lost 0 bases, leaving 2 bases of the junction unmatched. CDR3 length equals 13 residues. Germline loops: CDR1 GTSNPN, CDR2 SVGIG (reference sequence).

V gene TRBV6-4 combines with J gene TRBJ2-1; TRBD2 agrees at 8 bases. V lost 7 bases to trimming and J lost 2 bases; unmatched junction nucleotides: 7. Germline CDR1 is MRHNA and CDR2 is SNTAGT. The CDR3 has 15 residues. The CDR3 protein is CASITGTRPYNEQFF. The CDR3 bases are TGTGCCAGCATAACCGGGACTAGACCCTACAATGAGCAGTTCTTC.

J is TRBJ1-2 and V is TRBV5-1, with D perhaps TRBD1 (5 bases). Germline assignment: CDR1 SGHRS and CDR2 YFSETQ. The length of the CDR3 is 13 residues. The ends were cut back, 2 bases at V and 8 bases at J, with 13 bases in the middle. CDR3 coding DNA: TGCGCCAGCAGCTTAAATCAGGGTTGGGGCTACACCTTC. Translating gives CASSLNQGWGYTF. Using reference TRBV5-1 and TRBJ1-2 for the parts outside the CDR3, the full variable domain is KAGVTQTPRYLIKTRGQQVTLSCSPISGHRSVSWYQQTPGQGLQFLFEYFSETQRNKGNFPGRFSGRQFSNSRSEMNVSTLELGDSALYLCASSLNQGWGYTFGSGTRLTVV.

The chain recombines TRBV19 with TRBJ1-1; TRBD1 matches at 7 bases. Trimming removed 7 bases from V and 5 bases from J; junction bases left unmatched: 7. The CDR3 is 13 amino acids. Germline V gives CDR1 LNHDA, CDR2 SQIVND (reference sequence). This chain's CDR3 is CASNRQGLTEAFF. DNA of the CDR3: TGTGCCAGTAACCGACAGGGACTTACTGAAGCTTTCTTT.

The chain recombines TRBV5-1 with TRBJ1-1, with a possible D match to TRBD1 (5 bases). The germline V gene has CDR1 SGHRS and CDR2 YFSETQ. The CDR3 contains 14 residues. With 1 base removed from V and 6 bases from J, the gap between germline ends came to 13 bases. The CDR3 here is CASSLLQGLSEAFF. The CDR3 bases are TGCGCCAGCAGCTTGCTGCAGGGATTGTCTGAAGCTTTCTTT.